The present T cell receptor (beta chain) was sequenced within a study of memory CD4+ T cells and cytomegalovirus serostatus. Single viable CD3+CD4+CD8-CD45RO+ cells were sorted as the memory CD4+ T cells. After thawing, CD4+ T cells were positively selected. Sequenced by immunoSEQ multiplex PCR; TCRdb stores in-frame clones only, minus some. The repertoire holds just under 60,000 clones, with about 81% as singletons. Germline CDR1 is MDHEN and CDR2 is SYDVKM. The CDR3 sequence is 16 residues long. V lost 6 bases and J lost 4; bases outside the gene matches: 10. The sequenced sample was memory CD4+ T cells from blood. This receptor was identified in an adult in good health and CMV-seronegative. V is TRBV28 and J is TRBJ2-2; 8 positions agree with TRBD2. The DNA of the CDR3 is TGTGCCAGCAGACAAAGCGGGAGCGGTACCACCGGGGAGCTGTTTTTT. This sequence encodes CASRQSGSGTTGELFF.